These T cell receptor beta chains were read from a single sample in a study of early T cells in non-severe SARS-CoV-2 infection. TCRdb re-derived calls from the 5' RACE reads in MiXCR, one entry per CDR3 protein. This table holds about 29,000 distinct CDR3 sequences, more than 4% found once. The source material was whole blood. These receptors originate from an adult who was a healthcare worker with PCR-confirmed SARS-CoV-2 infection or an uninfected control (not recorded which). Each CDR3 is given with its conserved first and last residue. Only some rows state a clone size, as once, few, many or a class for expanded clones.

j_gene | abundance | v_gene | CDR3aa
TRBJ2-7 | many | TRBV20-1 | CSANVLAGGAYEQYF
TRBJ2-1 | NA | TRBV11-2 | CASSSPGTSYNEQFF
TRBJ1-4 | many | TRBV12-3/TRBV12-4 | CASSLAGTNEKLFF
TRBJ1-2 | many | TRBV12-3/TRBV12-4 | CASIGDSADYGYTF
TRBJ1-5 | many | TRBV4-2 | CASSQETDSPQHF
TRBJ2-3 | many | TRBV5-1 | CASSLKTSGGIADTQYF
TRBJ2-2 | few | TRBV7-9 | CASSPLTRPPGELFF
TRBJ2-1 | many | TRBV3-1 | CASSQENLAVFYEQFF
TRBJ2-1 | few | TRBV5-1 | CASSLDRHEQFF
TRBJ2-5 | few | TRBV2 | CASSEARGLGKTQYF
TRBJ2-5 | many | TRBV18 | CASSPPEVRETQYF
TRBJ1-1 | many | TRBV20-1 | CSAPLSAVGGAFF
TRBJ1-4 | many | TRBV19 | CASSFRDSNSNEKLFF
TRBJ2-3 | few | TRBV7-6 | CASSPVLRGANTQYF
TRBJ1-6 | once | TRBV11-2 | CASSHNRNSPLHF
TRBJ1-5 | few | TRBV18 | CASSPRGGGNQPQHF
TRBJ2-2 | few | TRBV6-5 | CASRINSNHLGELFF
TRBJ2-1 | few | TRBV6-6 | CASSTGLAGSHNEQFF
TRBJ2-1 | many | TRBV12-3/TRBV12-4 | CASRAWNEQFF
TRBJ2-7 | NA | TRBV9 | CASSGPLENEQYF
TRBJ2-7 | many | TRBV10-3 | CAIRRTADGEQYF
TRBJ1-1 | medium-sized | TRBV11-2 | CASSLGMNTEAFF
TRBJ1-2 | many | TRBV12-3/TRBV12-4 | CASSFRTGYGYTF
TRBJ1-1 | many | TRBV6-6 | CASSPQTPEAFF
TRBJ2-1 | few | TRBV20-1 | CSARSHLAGGYEQFF
TRBJ2-1 | NA | TRBV20-1 | CSASGLPWNEQFF